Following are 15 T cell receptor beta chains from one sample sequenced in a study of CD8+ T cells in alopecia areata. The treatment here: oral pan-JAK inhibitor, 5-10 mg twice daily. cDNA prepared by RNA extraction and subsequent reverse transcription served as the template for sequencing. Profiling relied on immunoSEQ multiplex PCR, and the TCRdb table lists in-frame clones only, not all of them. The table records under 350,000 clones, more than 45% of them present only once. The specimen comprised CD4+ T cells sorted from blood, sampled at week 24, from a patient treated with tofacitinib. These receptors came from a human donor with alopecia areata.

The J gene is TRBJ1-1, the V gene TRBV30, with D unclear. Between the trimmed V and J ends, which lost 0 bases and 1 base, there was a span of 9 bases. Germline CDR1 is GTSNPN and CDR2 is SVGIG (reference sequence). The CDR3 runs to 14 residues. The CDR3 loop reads CAWSVGRANTEAFF. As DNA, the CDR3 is TGTGCCTGGAGTGTCGGCCGGGCGAACACTGAAGCTTTCTTT.

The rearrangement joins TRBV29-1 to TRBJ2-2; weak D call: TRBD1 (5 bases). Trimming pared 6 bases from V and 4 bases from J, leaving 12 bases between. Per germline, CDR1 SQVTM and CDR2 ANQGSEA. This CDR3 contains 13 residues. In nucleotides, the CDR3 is TGCAGCGTCCAGGGATCTGGCACCGGGGAGCTGTTTTTT. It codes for CSVQGSGTGELFF.

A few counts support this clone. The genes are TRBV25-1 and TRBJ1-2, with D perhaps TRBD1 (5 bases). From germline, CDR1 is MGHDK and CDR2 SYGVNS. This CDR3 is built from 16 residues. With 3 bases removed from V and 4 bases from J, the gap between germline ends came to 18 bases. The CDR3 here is CASSDPSSDGAYGYTF. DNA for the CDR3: TGTGCCAGCAGTGATCCTTCCTCGGATGGGGCCTATGGCTACACCTTC.

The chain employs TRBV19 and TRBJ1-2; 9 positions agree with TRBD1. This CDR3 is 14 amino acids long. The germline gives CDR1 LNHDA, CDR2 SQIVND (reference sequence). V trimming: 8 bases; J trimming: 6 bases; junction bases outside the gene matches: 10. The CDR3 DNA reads TGTGCCAGTTCCCCCACAGGGGGCGGGAATGGCTACACCTTC. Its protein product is CASSPTGGGNGYTF.

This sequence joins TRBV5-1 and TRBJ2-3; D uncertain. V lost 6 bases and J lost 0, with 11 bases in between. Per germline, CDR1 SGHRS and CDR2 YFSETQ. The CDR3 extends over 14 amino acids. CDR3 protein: CASKGGTSTDTQYF. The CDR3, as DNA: TGCGCCAGCAAGGGTGGAACCAGCACAGATACGCAGTATTTT. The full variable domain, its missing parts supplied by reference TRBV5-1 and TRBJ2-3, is KAGVTQTPRYLIKTRGQQVTLSCSPISGHRSVSWYQQTPGQGLQFLFEYFSETQRNKGNFPGRFSGRQFSNSRSEMNVSTLELGDSALYLCASKGGTSTDTQYFGPGTRLTVL.

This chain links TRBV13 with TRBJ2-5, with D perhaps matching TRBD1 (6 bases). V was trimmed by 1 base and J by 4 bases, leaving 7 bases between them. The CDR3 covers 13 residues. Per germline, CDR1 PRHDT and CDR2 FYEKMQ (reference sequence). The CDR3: CASSLDRAETQYF. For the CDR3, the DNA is TGTGCCAGCAGCTTAGACAGGGCAGAGACCCAGTACTTC.

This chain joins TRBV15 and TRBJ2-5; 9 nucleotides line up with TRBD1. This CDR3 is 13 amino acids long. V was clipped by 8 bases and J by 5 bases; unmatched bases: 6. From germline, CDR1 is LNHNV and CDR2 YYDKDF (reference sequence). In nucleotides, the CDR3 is TGTGCCACCTCGGGACAGGGTCTCGAGACCCAGTACTTC. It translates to CATSGQGLETQYF. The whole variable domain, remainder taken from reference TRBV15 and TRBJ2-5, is DAMVIQNPRYQVTQFGKPVTLSCSQTLNHNVMYWYQQKSSQAPKLLFHYYDKDFNNEADTPDNFQSRRPNTSFCFLDIRSPGLGDTAMYLCATSGQGLETQYFGPGTRLLVL.

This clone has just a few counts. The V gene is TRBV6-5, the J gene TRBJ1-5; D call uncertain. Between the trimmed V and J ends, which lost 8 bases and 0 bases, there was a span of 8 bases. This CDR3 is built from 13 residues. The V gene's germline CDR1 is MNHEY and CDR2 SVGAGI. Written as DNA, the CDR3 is TGTGCCAGCGCACTATATAGCAATCAGCCCCAGCATTTT. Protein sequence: CASALYSNQPQHF.

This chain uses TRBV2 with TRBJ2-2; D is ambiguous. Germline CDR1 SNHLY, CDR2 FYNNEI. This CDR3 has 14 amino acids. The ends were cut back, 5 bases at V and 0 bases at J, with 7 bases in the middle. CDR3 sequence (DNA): TGTGCCAGCAGTCCTGGCCCGAACACCGGGGAGCTGTTTTTT. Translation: CASSPGPNTGELFF.

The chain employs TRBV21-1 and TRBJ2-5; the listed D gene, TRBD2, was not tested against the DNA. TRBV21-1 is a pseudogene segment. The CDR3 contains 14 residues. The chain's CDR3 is CASSKGLAQETQYF. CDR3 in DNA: TGTGCCAGCAGCAAGGGACTAGCACAAGAGACCCAGTACTTC.

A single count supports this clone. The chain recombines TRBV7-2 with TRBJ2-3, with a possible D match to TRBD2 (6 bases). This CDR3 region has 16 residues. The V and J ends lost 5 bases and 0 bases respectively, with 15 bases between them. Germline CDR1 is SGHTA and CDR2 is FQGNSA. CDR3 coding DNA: TGTGCCAGCAGCGGCCGACTAGAGCCTAGCACAGATACGCAGTATTTT. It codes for CASSGRLEPSTDTQYF.

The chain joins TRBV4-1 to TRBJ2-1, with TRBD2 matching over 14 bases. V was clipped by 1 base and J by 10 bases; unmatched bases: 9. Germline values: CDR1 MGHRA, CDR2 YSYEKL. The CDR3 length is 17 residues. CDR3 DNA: TGCGCCAGCAGCCAAGCCCGGACTAGCGGGGGGTCTGGGGAGCAGTTCTTC. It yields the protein CASSQARTSGGSGEQFF.

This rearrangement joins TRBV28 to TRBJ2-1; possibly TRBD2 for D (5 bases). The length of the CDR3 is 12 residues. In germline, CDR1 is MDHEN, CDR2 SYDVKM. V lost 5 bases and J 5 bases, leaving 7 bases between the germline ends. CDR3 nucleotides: TGTGCCAGCAGTGGAGGAGACAATGAGCAGTTCTTC. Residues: CASSGGDNEQFF. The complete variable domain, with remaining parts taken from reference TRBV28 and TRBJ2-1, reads DVKVTQSSRYLVKRTGEKVFLECVQDMDHENMFWYRQDPGLGLRLIYFSYDVKMKEKGDIPEGYSVSREKKERFSLILESASTNQTSMYLCASSGGDNEQFFGPGTRLTVL.

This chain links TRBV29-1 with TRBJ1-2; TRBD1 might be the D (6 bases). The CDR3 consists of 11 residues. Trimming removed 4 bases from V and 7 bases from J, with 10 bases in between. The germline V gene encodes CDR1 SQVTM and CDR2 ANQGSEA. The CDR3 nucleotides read TGCAGCGTTGGGCAGGGGTTTGGCTACACCTTC. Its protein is CSVGQGFGYTF.

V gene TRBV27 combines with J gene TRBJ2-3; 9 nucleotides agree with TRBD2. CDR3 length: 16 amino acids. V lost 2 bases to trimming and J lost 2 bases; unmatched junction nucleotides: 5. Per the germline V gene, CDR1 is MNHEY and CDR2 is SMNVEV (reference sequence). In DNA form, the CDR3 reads TGTGCCAGCAGTTTAGGGGCTAGCGGGGTCACAGATACGCAGTATTTT. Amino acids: CASSLGASGVTDTQYF.